This T cell receptor (beta chain) was found in a study of T cells expressing NK-cell markers (dated by TCRdb to the early 2020s). Broadly, across the study: TCR beta-chain repertoires were profiled in sorted CD3+CD56+NKG2C+, CD3+CD56+NKG2C- and CD3+CD56-NKG2C+ T-cell subsets from seven or eight donors. Seven of the eight sequenced donors were HCMV-seropositive and one was HCMV-seronegative. The eight sequenced donors were randomly selected healthy volunteers, three men and five women. The libraries were sequenced on Illumina HiSeq 2000/2500, MiSeq or NextSeq, producing 2 x 150 bp reads.

From the germline V gene (reference sequence), CDR1 is DFQATT and CDR2 is SNEGSKA. CDR3 length: 16 amino acids, cysteine to phenylalanine. No DNA is listed. Results the study describes overall, beyond this receptor: Whether the expanded NKG2C-expressing T cell clones were specific for HCMV antigens was left unclear. In six donors, the dominant CD3+CD56+NKG2C+ clonotypes ranked among the top 10 CD8+ clonotypes, making up about 1.0-7.5% of CD8+ T cells. Those dominant clonotypes were again the most abundant among CD3+CD56-NKG2C+ cells in four donors, at 28.3-60.1%.

TCRdb records Illumina HiSeq 2000 as the sequencer. The TCR beta cDNA libraries were made using 5'RACE template switching, a step that added both a universal primer site and unique molecular identifiers. cDNA synthesis was primed from the TCR beta constant segment, followed by two successive PCR amplification steps. The published analysis was carried out like this. MIGEC handled demultiplexing of the reads and grouping by UMI, while MiTCR was used to assemble and quantify clonotypes. To exclude erroneous sequences, any TCR cDNA sequence not supported by at least two reads was discarded. The tcR package was used for downstream repertoire analysis, and clonotypes were matched between fractions using CDR3 nucleotide sequence together with V segment. VDJmatch was used to annotate antigen specificity against VDJdb, with one amino acid substitution allowed in CDR3. TCRdb reprocessed the reads into one record per CDR3 protein sequence, lacking DNA. TCRdb, not the authors, supplied the V and J calls. This sample's table has entries for 400,000 to 550,000 distinct CDR3 sequences. The top ten clones comprise 6% to 8% of the sample.

Details on this clonotype: It has no known antigen specificity.

HCMV serostatus was determined by detecting HCMV-specific IgG in serum with a commercial ELISA kit. Ficoll density gradient centrifugation was used to isolate peripheral blood mononuclear cells from blood. The receptor was isolated from a woman between 18 and 75 years old in good health. The chain links TRBV20-1 with TRBJ2-1; TCRdb names TRBD2, which stays unverified in the absence of DNA. Sequencing was performed on blood T cells: a sorted CD56 or NKG2C T cell subset, CD4+ or CD8+ T cells, or bulk PBMC T cells (not recorded which). CDR3 reads: CSARDETSGVYNEQFF.